Given below is one T cell receptor (beta chain) in context. This clonotype was observed many times. Its antigen is unknown. Within one base of it there is no much larger clone, and no base qualities were kept. The donors were under 40 Caucasian individuals from Russia, aged 6 to 90 years, who were systemically healthy. Each donor gave ten milliliters of peripheral blood, drawn into EDTA-treated Vacutainer tubes. PBMCs were isolated by Ficoll-Paque density-gradient centrifugation, with at least 7 million obtained per sample. Total RNA, at least 5.5 micrograms per sample, was extracted from PBMCs with Trizol reagent. For every donor, flow cytometry on a PBMC aliquot measured the percentage of naive CD45RAhigh/CD27high T cells. This sample is part of a study of blood T cells in healthy people across ages (dated by TCRdb to between 2014 and 2017). Regarding the research as a whole: In model experiments, template switching captured about one uniquely barcoded TCR beta cDNA molecule for every two T cells. Using deep sequencing normalized with unique cDNA molecular identifiers, the study measured how TCR beta repertoire diversity changes with age. Four age groups were formed from the donors: young (average roughly 16 years), middle-aged (roughly 38), aged (62) and long-lived (less than 85). To avoid experimental bias, donors of different ages were distributed randomly across sequencing lanes. The study analyzed two additional independent replicas of 1 million unique cDNA reads from the same blood draw for two donors, one aged 18 to 30 and one aged 80 or older.

What the study reported, not specific to this receptor: Bulk unsorted PBMC profiling prevented conclusive comparison of naive and antigen-experienced compartments. As age increased, observed TCR beta diversity per million T cells dropped in a roughly linear way, and a significant reduction was already evident by age 40. The percentage of naive T cells measured by flow cytometry correlated strongly with observed TCR beta diversity. Estimates of total diversity based on one million sequenced T cells were considered lower bounds and underestimates. Donor CMV infection status was unknown, potentially confounding age-related changes in expanded clonotypes. The long-lived group showed more naive CD4+ T cells, fewer expanded clones and increased TCR diversity than the aged group, suggesting age selection.

The library was produced with 5' RACE. A second about 7 to 12 cycle PCR used a sample-barcoded 5' primer and a J-beta primer mix. A unique molecular identifier was introduced onto each TCR beta cDNA molecule by a template-switch 5' adaptor carrying 12 random nucleotides. Each sample yielded at least 3 million CDR3-containing paired-end reads. First-strand cDNA synthesis was performed from all RNA using the Mint cDNA synthesis kit, with priming by a TRBC-specific oligonucleotide. After uracil-DNA glycosylase treatment, a first 18-cycle PCR used universal primers M1SS and BC2_uni_R on all cDNA. Per the authors' processing: For normalization, 1 million high-quality reads were randomly selected from each sample, with every read carrying a distinct molecular identifier. Reads sharing molecular identifiers were discarded rather than binned into consensus sequences. CDR3 identification, clonotype clustering and error correction used MiTCR with a Q25 quality threshold and the strictest error-elimination algorithm. Lower-bound total TCR beta diversity was estimated with a nonparametric unseen species model using Euler transformation. Using fastp at Q25 and MiXCR, TCRdb reprocessed the public reads and kept productive beta chains. Entries are consolidated by CDR3 protein sequence, retaining the most common genes and DNA. It is TCRdb's table, rather than the study itself, that gives the V and J calls and clone size. This sample holds fewer than 2,000,000 distinct CDR3 sequences; roughly two fifths were observed only once. The top ten constitute 23% of the sample.

Taken from the germline V gene, the CDR1 and CDR2 loops are SQVTM and ANQGSEA. There are 13 amino acids in the CDR3, from cysteine to phenylalanine inclusive. Only the CDR3 part of the read is kept: 39 bases, read in frame from the first base. The junction shows trimming of 4 bases on V and 10 bases on J, plus 18 bases between the germline ends. The specimen sequenced was blood. This clonotype originated in a human donor in good health. The rearrangement joined TRBV29-1 to TRBJ2-3; the D gene could be either TRBD1 or TRBD2, each agreeing at 5 bases. The DNA reads TGCAGCGTTGTTGTAAAGGGGAGTGGTTCGCAGTATTTT. This encodes CSVVVKGSGSQYF.